The entry below describes one T cell receptor (beta chain). Its antigen is still unknown. TCRdb's table, derived via immunoSEQ multiplex PCR, lists solely in-frame clones and lacks some. This sample has some 100,000 clones, with more than 85% found just once. CDR3 length equals 16 residues. V was clipped by 0 bases and J by 0 bases, with 13 bases between them. CDR1 is SGHDT and CDR2 is YYEEEE in the germline V gene. The source of the sample is a study of cytomegalovirus exposure and HLA in healthy donors. Study-level results: TCR clusters originating in the first cohort tended to co-occur in the 120 validation repertoires, according to a later analysis.

The sequence came from a man between 18 and 35 years old in good health and CMV-seropositive. The chain is built from TRBV5-6 and TRBJ2-7, with D perhaps TRBD1 (5 bases). What was sequenced was PBMCs. CDR3 DNA sequence: TGTGCCAGCAGCTTGGGCCGACAGAGATTCTCCTACGAGCAGTACTTC. Translation gives CASSLGRQRFSYEQYF.